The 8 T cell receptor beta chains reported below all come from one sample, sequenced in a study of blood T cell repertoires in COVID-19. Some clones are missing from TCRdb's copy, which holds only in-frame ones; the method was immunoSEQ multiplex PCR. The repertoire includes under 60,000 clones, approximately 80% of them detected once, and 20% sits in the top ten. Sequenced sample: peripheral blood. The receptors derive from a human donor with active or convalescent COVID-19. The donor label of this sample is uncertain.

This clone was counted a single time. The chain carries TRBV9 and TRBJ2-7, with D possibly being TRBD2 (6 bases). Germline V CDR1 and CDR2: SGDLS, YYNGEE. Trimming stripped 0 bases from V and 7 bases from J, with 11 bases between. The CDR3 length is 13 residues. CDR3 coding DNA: TGTGCCAGCAGCGTAGGGAGGGAGCGGGAGCAGTACTTC. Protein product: CASSVGREREQYF.

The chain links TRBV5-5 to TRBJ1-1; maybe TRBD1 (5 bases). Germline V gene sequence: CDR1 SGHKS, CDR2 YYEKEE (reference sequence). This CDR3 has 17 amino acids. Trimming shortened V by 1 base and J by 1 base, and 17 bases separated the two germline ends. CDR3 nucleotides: TGTGCCAGCAGCTTGCCTATGGCGGGGCCTTCGAACACTGAAGCTTTCTTT. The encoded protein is CASSLPMAGPSNTEAFF.

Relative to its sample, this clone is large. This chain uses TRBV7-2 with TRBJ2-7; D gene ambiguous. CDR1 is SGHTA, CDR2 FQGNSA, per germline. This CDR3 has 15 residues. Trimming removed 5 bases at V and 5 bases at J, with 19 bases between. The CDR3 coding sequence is TGTGCCAGCAGCCCTTCCTTTGGCTCGGGTGACGAGCAGTACTTC. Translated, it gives CASSPSFGSGDEQYF.

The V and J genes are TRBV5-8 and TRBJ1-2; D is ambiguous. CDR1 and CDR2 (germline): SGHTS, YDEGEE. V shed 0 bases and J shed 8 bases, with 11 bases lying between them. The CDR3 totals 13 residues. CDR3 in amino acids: CASSLAAGRGYTF. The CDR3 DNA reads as TGTGCCAGCAGCTTGGCGGCGGGGAGGGGCTACACCTTC.

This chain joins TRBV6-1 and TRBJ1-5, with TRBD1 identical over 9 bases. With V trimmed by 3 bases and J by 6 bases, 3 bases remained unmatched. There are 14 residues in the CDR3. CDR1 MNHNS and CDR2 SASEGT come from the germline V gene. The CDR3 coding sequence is TGTGCCAGCAGTGACACAGGGGGCAGTCAGCCCCAGCATTTT. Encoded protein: CASSDTGGSQPQHF.

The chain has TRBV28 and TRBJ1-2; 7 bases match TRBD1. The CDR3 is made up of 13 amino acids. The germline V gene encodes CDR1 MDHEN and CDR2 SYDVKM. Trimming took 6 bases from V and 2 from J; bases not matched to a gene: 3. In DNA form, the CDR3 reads TGTGCCAGCAGCCCACAGGGGAACTATGGCTACACCTTC. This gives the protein CASSPQGNYGYTF.

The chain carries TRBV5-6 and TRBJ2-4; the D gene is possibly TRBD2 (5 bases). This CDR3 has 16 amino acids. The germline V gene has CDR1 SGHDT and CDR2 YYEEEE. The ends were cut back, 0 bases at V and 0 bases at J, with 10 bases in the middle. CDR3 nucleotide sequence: TGTGCCAGCAGCTTGGACGGGGTCCTAGCCAAAAACATTCAGTACTTC. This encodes CASSLDGVLAKNIQYF.

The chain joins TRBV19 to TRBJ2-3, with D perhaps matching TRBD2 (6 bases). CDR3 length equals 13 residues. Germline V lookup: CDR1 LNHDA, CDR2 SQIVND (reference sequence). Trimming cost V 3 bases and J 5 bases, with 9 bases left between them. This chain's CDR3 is CASSMGLIDTQYF. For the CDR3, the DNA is TGTGCCAGTAGTATGGGACTGATAGATACGCAGTATTTT.